This TCR beta chain was sequenced during a study of chemoradiotherapy in HPV16-positive cancers. Whole-study results and caveats: Candidate HPV-specific clones and E7-related TCR motifs grew in tumor during treatment.

Losses at the gene ends were 0 bases for V and 0 bases for J; bases not matched to a gene: 4. This CDR3 is 17 amino acids long. From germline, CDR1 is ENHRY and CDR2 SYGVKD. In regard to this clone: The antigen remains unidentified.

TCRdb keeps only in-frame clones here, not all; method: immunoSEQ multiplex PCR. The sample consists of around 30,000 clones, approximately 90% of them appearing once. J is TRBJ2-1 and V is TRBV10-3; 8 bases match TRBD2. This TCR was recovered from a human donor with HPV-associated anogenital cancer. The material was blood, obtained from a patient who underwent chemoradiotherapy. The CDR3 protein is CAISESGLASSYNEQFF. The CDR3 DNA reads TGTGCCATCAGTGAGTCCGGACTAGCAAGCTCCTACAATGAGCAGTTCTTC.